The clone carrying this T cell receptor beta chain was seen once. The trim removed 4 bases at V and 5 bases at J, leaving 13 bases unmatched. The CDR3 totals 18 residues. Germline lookup yields CDR1 LNHDA and CDR2 SQIVND (reference sequence). The sample comes from a study of sequential checkpoint blockade in melanoma. Profiling relied on immunoSEQ multiplex PCR, and the TCRdb table lists in-frame clones only, not all of them. The table shows thousands of clones, with about 25% occurring only once. The treatment here: randomized to nivolumab then ipilimumab (arm A) or the reverse (arm B). This chain joins TRBV19 and TRBJ2-3, with 12 nucleotides matching TRBD2. The TCR sequence derives from a human donor with melanoma. This sample comprised tumor tissue (inferred from file names), obtained from a patient given nivolumab and ipilimumab in sequence. The CDR3 nucleotides read TGTGCCAGTAGTACCCTTGGGGCTAGCGGGAGGGCCAGAGATACGCAGTATTTT. It encodes CASSTLGASGRARDTQYF.